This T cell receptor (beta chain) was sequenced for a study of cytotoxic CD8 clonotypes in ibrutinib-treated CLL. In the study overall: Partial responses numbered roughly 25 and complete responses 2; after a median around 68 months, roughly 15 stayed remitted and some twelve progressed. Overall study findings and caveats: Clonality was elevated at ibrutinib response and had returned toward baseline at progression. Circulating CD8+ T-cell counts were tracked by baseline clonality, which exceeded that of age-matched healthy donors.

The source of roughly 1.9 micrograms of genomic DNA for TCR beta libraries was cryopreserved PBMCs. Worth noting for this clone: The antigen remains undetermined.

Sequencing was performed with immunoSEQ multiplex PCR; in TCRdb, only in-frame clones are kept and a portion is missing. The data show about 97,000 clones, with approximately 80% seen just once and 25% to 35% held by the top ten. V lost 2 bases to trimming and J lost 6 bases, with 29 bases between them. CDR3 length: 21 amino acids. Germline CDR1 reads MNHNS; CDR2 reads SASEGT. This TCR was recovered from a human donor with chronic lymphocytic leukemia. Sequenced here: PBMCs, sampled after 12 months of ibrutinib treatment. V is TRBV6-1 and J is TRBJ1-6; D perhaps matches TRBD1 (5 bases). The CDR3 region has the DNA TGTGCCAGCAGTGAATTCTCGGGGCCCTTAAGACCAAGGGTTGGTAATTCACCCCTCCACTTT. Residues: CASSEFSGPLRPRVGNSPLHF.